Shown below are 4 T cell receptor beta chains from a single sample sequenced in a study of blood T cell repertoires in COVID-19. Produced via immunoSEQ multiplex PCR; TCRdb's table is partial and in-frame only. The sample holds about 270,000 clones, about 86% seen once. Sequenced material: peripheral blood. The receptor source for this set is a woman in her sixties or seventies with COVID-19, enrolled during active disease.

The genes are TRBV18 and TRBJ2-7, with 10 bases that match TRBD2. Germline V gene lookup returns CDR1 KGHSH and CDR2 LQKENI. V was clipped by 1 base and J by 2 bases; unmatched bases: 11. This CDR3 region has 18 residues. CDR3 sequence: CASSPRGSGGPLPYEQYF. CDR3 DNA: TGTGCCAGCTCACCACGGGGTAGCGGGGGGCCCCTCCCCTACGAGCAGTACTTC.

V and J are TRBV29-1 and TRBJ1-2; D is unclear. The CDR3 has 12 amino acids. The germline V gene has CDR1 SQVTM and CDR2 ANQGSEA. Trimming took 1 base from V and 4 from J, leaving 7 bases between them. In DNA, the CDR3 is TGCAGCGTTGAAGGGCACAGCTATGGCTACACCTTC. Its protein is CSVEGHSYGYTF.

This clone has more than one count but fewer than ten. V and J are TRBV21-1 and TRBJ2-7; TRBD1 reflects the table's D call only, with no check against the DNA. TRBV21-1 is assigned pseudogene status. This CDR3 region has 14 residues. CDR3 in DNA: TGTGCCAGCACCCAGGGACAGCCGCATGACGAGCAGTACTTC. Its protein is CASTQGQPHDEQYF.

This chain connects TRBV5-1 to TRBJ2-3, with D tentatively TRBD1 (6 bases). CDR1 SGHRS and CDR2 YFSETQ come from the germline V gene. Deletions cut 0 bases from V and 2 bases from J, with 10 bases between. The CDR3 length is 15 residues. CDR3 DNA sequence: TGCGCCAGCAGCTTGGGACAGGACCCCACAGATACGCAGTATTTT. Protein sequence: CASSLGQDPTDTQYF.